The T cell receptor (beta chain) described here comes from a study of cytomegalovirus exposure and HLA in healthy donors. General study findings and limits: Owing to their indistinguishability, certain V segments, notably TRBV6-2 and TRBV6-3, were excluded. TCR beta chains associated with HLA were, in a later analysis, more clonally expanded than equally common others. There was a cluster of highly shared sequence variants that was likely a sequencing artifact.

Of note for this clone: Its cognate antigen is unknown.

V lost 3 bases to trimming and J lost 8 bases; unmatched junction nucleotides: 5. The germline V gene encodes CDR1 MDHEN and CDR2 SYDVKM. The CDR3 is 13 residues long. PCR employed 60 Vbeta and 13 Jbeta primers. In the original processing: There were around 77 million unique TCR beta chains by a later count, and approximately 11 million of them were shared. Repertoires were generated with immunoSEQ multiplex PCR, while TCRdb's copy carries only in-frame clones and drops some. V, J and clone size derive from that table, while D and trimming were established from the DNA sequence. The sample lists some 200,000 clones; over 60% were seen once.

This clonotype was obtained from a woman between 45 and 60 years old in good health and CMV-seronegative. The chain couples TRBV28 to TRBJ1-2; 8 positions match TRBD1. Sample: PBMCs. The CDR3 is CASSFQGAGGYTF. For the CDR3, the DNA is TGTGCCAGCAGTTTCCAGGGGGCGGGGGGCTACACCTTC.